This record looks at one TCR beta chain sequence and its context. Its cognate antigen is unknown. This sample is drawn from a study of CD8 T cells in ankylosing spondylitis. Making the TCR beta libraries involved quantitative 5'-RACE with molecular barcodes. TCRdb fed the 5' RACE reads into MiXCR, producing one record per CDR3 protein. The sample contains 800,000 to 900,000 distinct CDR3 sequences, 12% of which appear only once. Regarding the study as a whole: Past studies reported some motif variants in reactive arthritis synovial fluid and blood. A motif of fewer than ten highly homologous TCR beta variants was seen as apparently characteristic of ankylosing spondylitis blood. Enrichment of disease-linked clones was reportedly significant in matched ankylosing spondylitis synovial fluid.

Specimen: blood, either unsorted or a sorted T cell fraction (not recorded which). This TCR was sampled from a male donor with ankylosing spondylitis.

CDR3 protein: CSARDAATYNEQFF. CDR3 bases: TGCAGTGCTAGAGATGCCGCTACCTACAATGAGCAGTTCTTC. The V and J genes are TRBV20-1 and TRBJ2-1, with D unresolved. V lost 0 bases to trimming and J lost 2 bases, with 8 bases between them. CDR1 is DFQATT and CDR2 is SNEGSKA in the germline V gene (reference sequence). This CDR3 is built from 14 residues.